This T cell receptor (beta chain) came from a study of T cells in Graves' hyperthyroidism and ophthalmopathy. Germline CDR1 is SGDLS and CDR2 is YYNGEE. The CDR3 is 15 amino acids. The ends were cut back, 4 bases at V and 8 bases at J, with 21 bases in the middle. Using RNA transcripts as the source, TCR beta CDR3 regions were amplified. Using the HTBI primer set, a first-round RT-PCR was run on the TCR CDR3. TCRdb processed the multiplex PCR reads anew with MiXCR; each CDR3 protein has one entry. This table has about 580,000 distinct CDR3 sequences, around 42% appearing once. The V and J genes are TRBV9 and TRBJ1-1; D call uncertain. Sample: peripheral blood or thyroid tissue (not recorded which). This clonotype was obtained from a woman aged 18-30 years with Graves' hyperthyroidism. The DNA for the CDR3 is TGTGCCAGCAGCCCCCTAGGAAGGAGCAACGGGGAAGCTTTCTTT. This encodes CASSPLGRSNGEAFF.